These 26 T cell receptor beta chains were sequenced from one sample in a study of cytomegalovirus exposure and HLA in healthy donors. With 60 Vbeta and 13 Jbeta primers, the PCR was carried out. Clones were sequenced by immunoSEQ multiplex PCR, and TCRdb holds only the in-frame ones, with some missing. This table lists fewer than 110,000 clones. Sample: PBMCs. These receptors were collected from a man aged 35 to 55 in good health and CMV-seronegative.

This chain connects TRBV28 to TRBJ2-7, with TRBD2 as a possible D gene (6 bases). The CDR3 runs 11 residues. The V gene lost 8 bases and the J gene lost 4 bases, with 9 bases spanning the gap. CDR1 MDHEN and CDR2 SYDVKM come from the germline V gene. CDR3 coding DNA: TGTGCCAGCGGGGGGAGATACGAGCAGTACTTC. Its translation is CASGGRYEQYF.

The rearrangement joins TRBV28 to TRBJ2-1; D is unresolved. Germline loops: CDR1 MDHEN, CDR2 SYDVKM. This CDR3 has 14 amino acids. V was shortened by 6 bases and J by 4 bases, with 13 bases between the two germline ends. The CDR3 loop reads CASSPPNRYNEQFF. The CDR3 coding sequence is TGTGCCAGCAGCCCCCCAAACAGATACAATGAGCAGTTCTTC.

The chain couples TRBV6-5 to TRBJ1-2, with 8 bases that match TRBD1. Germline assignment: CDR1 MNHEY and CDR2 SVGAGI. V trimming: 2 bases; J trimming: 10 bases; junction bases outside the gene matches: 6. This CDR3 comprises 13 residues. As DNA, the CDR3 is TGTGCCAGCAGTTACAACGGACAGGGAGTCTACACCTTC. As protein: CASSYNGQGVYTF.

J is TRBJ2-6 and V is TRBV5-1; D is possibly TRBD1 (5 bases). Germline loops: CDR1 SGHRS, CDR2 YFSETQ. Trimming shortened V by 3 bases and J by 2 bases, and 12 bases separated the two germline ends. The CDR3 extends over 16 amino acids. The CDR3 nucleotides are TGCGCCAGCAGCTATCAGGGTTTCCCTGGGGCCAACGTCCTGACTTTC. Residues: CASSYQGFPGANVLTF.

V usage is TRBV29-1 and J usage is TRBJ1-2, with 7 bases fitting TRBD1. V was clipped by 5 bases and J by 8 bases; unmatched bases: 5. Per germline, CDR1 SQVTM and CDR2 ANQGSEA. The CDR3 totals 11 residues. This CDR3 is CSVRQGYGYTF. DNA of the CDR3: TGCAGCGTTCGACAGGGTTACGGCTACACCTTC.

The chain couples TRBV6-5 to TRBJ2-7, with D perhaps TRBD2 (6 bases). This CDR3 contains 11 residues. Germline V gives CDR1 MNHEY, CDR2 SVGAGI. V was pared by 7 bases and J by 12 bases, with 16 bases between. In nucleotides, the CDR3 is TGTGCCAGCAAACGCGGGATCGCTTTGTACTTC. Encoded protein: CASKRGIALYF.

V usage is TRBV5-1 and J usage is TRBJ2-7; 8 bases align to TRBD2. Germline assignment: CDR1 SGHRS and CDR2 YFSETQ. The CDR3 spans 17 residues. Losses at the gene ends were 0 bases for V and 0 bases for J; bases not matched to a gene: 8. Here the CDR3 reads CASSLAIDSGASYEQYF. In DNA, the CDR3 is TGCGCCAGCAGCTTGGCCATTGATAGCGGGGCCTCCTACGAGCAGTACTTC.

V gene TRBV5-4 combines with J gene TRBJ1-5; TRBD1 matches at 9 bases. Looked up from germline, CDR1 is SGHNT and CDR2 is YYREEE (reference sequence). The CDR3 sequence is 15 residues long. Germline trimming cut 4 bases from V and 6 bases from J; bases unmatched to any gene: 8. The CDR3 reads CASSHGGQGPQPQHF. Written as DNA, the CDR3 is TGTGCCAGCAGCCATGGGGGACAGGGCCCTCAGCCCCAGCATTTT.

The chain uses TRBV11-2 and TRBJ2-1, with D possibly being TRBD2 (5 bases). CDR1 is SGHAT, CDR2 FQNNGV, per germline. Trimming left V 5 bases short and J 9 bases short, with 20 bases between. The length of the CDR3 is 15 residues. The chain's CDR3 is CASSPRWSPGGEQFF. In DNA form, the CDR3 reads TGTGCCAGCAGCCCAAGGTGGTCGCCAGGAGGTGAGCAGTTCTTC.

The chain is built from TRBV5-1 and TRBJ2-2, with 8 bases that match TRBD2. This CDR3 spans 15 amino acids. Germline-derived CDR1 and CDR2 are SGHRS and YFSETQ. V was pared by 4 bases and J by 6 bases, with 8 bases of the junction left unmatched. DNA of the CDR3: TGCGCCAGCAGCGCAACCCGGGGGGGCCCCGGGGAGCTGTTTTTT. It yields the protein CASSATRGGPGELFF.

The chain recombines TRBV10-1 with TRBJ1-5; D ambiguous. The CDR3 spans 13 residues. Germline assignment: CDR1 WNHNN and CDR2 SYGVQD (reference sequence). The V gene lost 6 bases and the J gene lost 5 bases, with 11 bases spanning the gap. CDR3 residues: CASSQSTDQPQHF. As DNA, the CDR3 is TGCGCCAGCAGCCAAAGCACGGATCAGCCCCAGCATTTT.

A word on this clone: Other DNA sequences in this sample translate to the same CDR3. V usage is TRBV7-2 and J usage is TRBJ2-1; possible D gene TRBD1, 7 bases. The V end was cut by 4 bases, the J end by 6 bases, with 10 bases between. Looked up from germline, CDR1 is SGHTA and CDR2 is FQGNSA. This CDR3 region has 13 residues. DNA for the CDR3: TGTGCCAGCAGCTCCCAGGGGGGCAATGAGCAGTTCTTC. This translates into CASSSQGGNEQFF.

V gene TRBV7-6 combines with J gene TRBJ2-2; D ambiguous. V was cut by 2 bases and J by 4 bases, with 2 bases left in between. CDR1 and CDR2 from the germline V gene are SGHVS and FNYEAQ. This CDR3 comprises 12 residues. This CDR3 is CASSLRTGELFF. The CDR3 region has the DNA TGTGCCAGCAGCTTACGCACCGGGGAGCTGTTTTTT. The full variable domain, completed using reference TRBV7-6 and TRBJ2-2, is GAGVSQSPRYKVTKRGQDVALRCDPISGHVSLYWYRQALGQGPEFLTYFNYEAQQDKSGLPNDRFSAERPEGSISTLTIQRTEQRDSAMYRCASSLRTGELFFGEGSRLTVL.

CDR3 residues: CASSVATPSGELFF. In DNA, the CDR3 is TGTGCCAGCAGCGTAGCAACCCCCAGCGGGGAGCTGTTTTTT. V and J are TRBV9 and TRBJ2-2; the D is unclear. This CDR3 is 14 amino acids long. The V end lost 0 bases, the J end lost 7 bases, and 10 bases lay between the germline ends. Germline lookup yields CDR1 SGDLS and CDR2 YYNGEE.

The gene calls are TRBV7-9 and TRBJ2-5, with 7 bases matching TRBD1. The DNA end favors TRBJ2-7, so the J call may be wrong. This CDR3 contains 15 residues. Germline V gene lookup returns CDR1 SEHNR and CDR2 FQNEAQ (reference sequence). The CDR3 region is CASSHQDRSSYEQYF. CDR3 sequence (DNA): TGTGCCAGCAGCCACCAGGACAGGAGCTCCTACGAGCAGTACTTC.

The chain is built from TRBV5-4 and TRBJ1-1, with 7 positions matching TRBD1. The CDR3 loop spans 13 amino acids. Germline loops: CDR1 SGHNT, CDR2 YYREEE (reference sequence). V was pared by 4 bases and J by 3 bases, with 3 bases of the junction left unmatched. The CDR3 DNA reads TGTGCCAGCAGCCCCGACAGGGACACTGAAGCTTTCTTT. Protein product: CASSPDRDTEAFF.

The CDR3, as DNA: TGTGCCAGCAGCTCACAGGGTGGGTCGGAGACCCAGTACTTC. Its translation: CASSSQGGSETQYF. The rearrangement links TRBV7-6 to TRBJ2-5, with D possibly matching TRBD1 (6 bases). The CDR3 consists of 14 residues. V lost 4 bases to trimming and J lost 5 bases, with 14 bases between them. Germline-derived CDR1 and CDR2 are SGHVS and FNYEAQ.

The J gene is TRBJ1-1, the V gene TRBV10-3; perhaps TRBD1 as D (6 bases). V was pared by 8 bases and J by 3 bases, with 10 bases between. CDR1 and CDR2 (germline): ENHRY, SYGVKD. CDR3 size: 12 residues. The CDR3 DNA is TGTGCCATCGGGAACAGGGACACTGAAGCTTTCTTT. Residues: CAIGNRDTEAFF.

The V and J genes are TRBV7-9 and TRBJ2-7, with TRBD1 as a possible D gene (6 bases). The CDR3 is 15 amino acids. CDR1 and CDR2 (germline): SEHNR, FQNEAQ (reference sequence). Trimming left V 5 bases short and J 2 bases short, with 16 bases between. CDR3 coding DNA: TGTGCCAGCAGCACGGTAGGACAGCCAACCTACGAGCAGTACTTC. Translated: CASSTVGQPTYEQYF.

The V gene is TRBV10-2, the J gene TRBJ2-5; TRBD2 matches at 9 bases. The length of the CDR3 is 14 residues. Germline loops: CDR1 WSHSY, CDR2 SAAADI. The trim removed 6 bases at V and 4 bases at J, leaving 6 bases unmatched. The CDR3 coding sequence is TGCGCCAGCAGCGAGCGGGGGGACCGAGAGACCCAGTACTTC. Protein sequence: CASSERGDRETQYF.

The V call is TRBV30, the J call TRBJ1-5, with 9 bases fitting TRBD1. Unmatched junction bases numbered 6, after V lost 1 base and J lost 2 bases. The germline gives CDR1 GTSNPN, CDR2 SVGIG (reference sequence). The CDR3 contains 16 residues. Written as DNA, the CDR3 is TGTGCCTGGAGTGCACTCAGGACAGGGGGCAATCAGCCCCAGCATTTT. Translation: CAWSALRTGGNQPQHF. Full variable domain (missing parts from reference TRBV30 and TRBJ1-5): SQTIHQWPATLVQPVGSPLSLECTVEGTSNPNLYWYRQAAGRGLQLLFYSVGIGQISSEVPQNLSASRPQDRQFILSSKKLLLSDSGFYLCAWSALRTGGNQPQHFGDGTRLSIL.

The chain recombines TRBV4-2 with TRBJ2-7; D uncertain. V shed 4 bases and J shed 6 bases, with 10 bases lying between them. CDR3 length equals 12 residues. Germline V gene sequence: CDR1 LGHNA, CDR2 YNFKEQ. CDR3 DNA sequence: TGTGCCAGCAGCCCCTCGGGTGTCGAGCAGTACTTC. This encodes CASSPSGVEQYF.

This chain connects TRBV4-3 to TRBJ2-1, with TRBD1 matching 8 bases. Germline trimming cut 0 bases from V and 5 bases from J; bases unmatched to any gene: 3. Germline V gives CDR1 LGHNA, CDR2 YSLEER. The CDR3 is made up of 15 amino acids. CDR3 sequence (DNA): TGCGCCAGCAGCCAAGATACAGGGGGTAACAATGAGCAGTTCTTC. Amino acid sequence: CASSQDTGGNNEQFF.

CDR3 nucleotide sequence: TGCGCCAGCAGCCAAGCGACTAGCGGGACGATTTACGAGCAGTACTTC. It encodes CASSQATSGTIYEQYF. The chain recombines TRBV4-1 with TRBJ2-7; 11 bases are a match to TRBD2. CDR1 and CDR2 from the germline V gene are MGHRA and YSYEKL. V lost 1 base, J lost 4 bases, and 6 bases stayed unmatched. This CDR3 region has 16 residues.

As to this clone: One end of the junction is discordant with germline, which a read error may explain. The V gene is TRBV5-1, the J gene TRBJ2-6; 7 bases agree with TRBD2. Germline V gene lookup returns CDR1 SGHRS and CDR2 YFSETQ. The CDR3 is 17 residues long. CDR3 sequence reads: CASKAGESFSGANVLAF. CDR3 sequence (DNA): TGCGCCAGCAAGGCGGGGGAGAGTTTCTCTGGGGCCAACGTCCTGGCTTTC.

The chain recombines TRBV10-3 with TRBJ1-2; 7 positions agree with TRBD1. This CDR3 comprises 19 residues. J lost 4 bases, V lost 3 bases, and 20 bases had no gene match. Per the germline V gene, CDR1 is ENHRY and CDR2 is SYGVKD. CDR3 loop: CAISDRTNSLGQSPYGYTF. The CDR3 coding sequence is TGTGCCATCAGTGACAGAACCAATTCGTTGGGACAGAGTCCCTATGGCTACACCTTC.